The 27 T cell receptor beta chains presented below share a single source sample, sequenced in a study of immune evolution from preneoplasia to lung adenocarcinoma. TCRdb's copy holds only in-frame clones and misses some; the assay was immunoSEQ multiplex PCR. The top ten clones hold 6% to 7% of a sample with roughly 35,000 clones, 74% of them seen once. The sequencing input was FFPE invasive lung adenocarcinoma tissue. These receptors all come from a person between 60 and 69 years old with lung adenocarcinoma.

The CDR3, as DNA: TGTGCCAGCAGTTACCGGGTGGGGGGGGAGCTGTTTTTT. Translating gives CASSYRVGGELFF. The chain joins TRBV6-5 to TRBJ2-2, with D unclear. From germline, CDR1 is MNHEY and CDR2 SVGAGI. V was cut by 2 bases and J by 8 bases, with 9 bases left in between. CDR3 length equals 13 residues.

The chain links TRBV6-5 to TRBJ1-2; 10 bases match TRBD1. Germline CDR1 reads MNHEY; CDR2 reads SVGAGI. CDR3 size: 14 residues. Germline trimming cut 6 bases from V and 8 bases from J; bases unmatched to any gene: 9. The CDR3 loop is CASRSIGTGDGYTF. CDR3 in DNA: TGTGCCAGCAGATCGATTGGGACAGGGGACGGCTACACCTTC.

The chain links TRBV7-9 to TRBJ2-5; 10 bases are a match to TRBD2. Losses at the gene ends were 6 bases for V and 5 bases for J; bases not matched to a gene: 6. This CDR3 has 14 residues. From germline, CDR1 is SEHNR and CDR2 FQNEAQ (reference sequence). The CDR3 reads CASRRSAGGETQYF. The CDR3 nucleotides read TGTGCCAGCAGAAGGTCAGCGGGAGGGGAGACCCAGTACTTC.

The rearrangement links TRBV27 to TRBJ2-7; D gene uncertain. The CDR3 covers 15 residues. Germline values: CDR1 MNHEY, CDR2 SMNVEV (reference sequence). Between the trimmed V and J ends, which lost 2 bases and 2 bases, there was a span of 13 bases. CDR3 sequence: CASSLGPNPAYEQYF. CDR3 nucleotide sequence: TGTGCCAGCAGTTTAGGACCAAACCCCGCCTACGAGCAGTACTTC.

The gene calls are TRBV5-6 and TRBJ2-2, with a possible D match to TRBD2 (6 bases). Germline V gives CDR1 SGHDT, CDR2 YYEEEE. Trimming pared 3 bases from V and 2 bases from J, leaving 14 bases between. The CDR3 is 16 amino acids. CDR3 amino acids: CASSSLSGSNTGELFF. The CDR3 coding sequence is TGTGCCAGCAGCTCTCTTAGCGGTTCTAACACCGGGGAGCTGTTTTTT.

The rearrangement links TRBV9 to TRBJ2-7, with D unclear. Trimming removed 0 bases at V and 2 bases at J, with 6 bases between. Germline V gene sequence: CDR1 SGDLS, CDR2 YYNGEE. The length of the CDR3 is 13 residues. CDR3 in DNA: TGTGCCAGCAGCGTAGATCCGGCCTACGAGCAGTACTTC. Translating it yields CASSVDPAYEQYF.

The chain has TRBV5-8 and TRBJ2-7; D not certain. The V and J ends lost 2 bases and 3 bases respectively, with 6 bases between them. CDR1 SGHTS and CDR2 YDEGEE come from the germline V gene. CDR3 size: 12 residues. The CDR3 region is CASSFVVYEQYF. Here the CDR3 DNA reads TGTGCCAGCAGCTTCGTGGTCTACGAGCAGTACTTC.

By share, this clone counts as medium-sized. The chain combines TRBV4-1 with TRBJ1-1, with D possibly matching TRBD1 (6 bases). V lost 4 bases and J lost 1, with 13 bases in between. Germline V gives CDR1 MGHRA, CDR2 YSYEKL. This CDR3 comprises 15 residues. CDR3 region: CASSLRGGGNTEAFF. CDR3 coding DNA: TGCGCCAGCAGCCTTCGAGGAGGGGGGAACACTGAAGCTTTCTTT.

This clone was observed a handful of times. The chain uses TRBV6-6 and TRBJ2-1; D is ambiguous. This CDR3 contains 15 residues. The V end was cut by 0 bases, the J end by 8 bases, with 14 bases between. The germline V gene has CDR1 MNHNY and CDR2 SVGAGI (reference sequence). Here the CDR3 reads CASSYSVGSLHEQFF. The CDR3 DNA reads as TGTGCCAGCAGTTACTCTGTGGGATCTCTTCATGAGCAGTTCTTC.

This chain connects TRBV11-2 to TRBJ2-1; TRBD2 matches 7 bases. This CDR3 is 15 amino acids long. Trimming removed 1 base from V and 6 bases from J; junction bases left unmatched: 6. Germline CDR1 is SGHAT and CDR2 is FQNNGV. The CDR3 region is CASSLGGSNGNEQFF. CDR3 DNA: TGTGCCAGCAGCTTAGGCGGGAGTAATGGCAATGAGCAGTTCTTC.

The chain employs TRBV12-5 and TRBJ2-3, with D tentatively TRBD1 or TRBD2 (5 bases each). Trimming cost V 4 bases and J 4 bases, with 6 bases left between them. The CDR3 spans 12 residues. CDR1 is LGHNT, CDR2 FRNRAP, per germline. The CDR3 DNA reads TGTGCTAGTGGTTGGGGGTCAGATACGCAGTATTTT. This codes for CASGWGSDTQYF. Full variable domain (outside the CDR3, taken from reference TRBV12-5 and TRBJ2-3): DARVTQTPRHKVTEMGQEVTMRCQPILGHNTVFWYRQTMMQGLELLAYFRNRAPLDDSGMPKDRFSAEMPDATLATLKIQPSEPRDSAVYFCASGWGSDTQYFGPGTRLTVL.

The rearrangement links TRBV6-5 to TRBJ1-2; 7 bases are a match to TRBD1. Germline V gene lookup returns CDR1 MNHEY and CDR2 SVGAGI. The CDR3 has 13 residues. Unmatched junction bases numbered 7, after V lost 4 bases and J lost 8 bases. CDR3 nucleotides: TGTGCCAGCAGTTCACAGGGGCAGGGCGGCTACACCTTC. As protein: CASSSQGQGGYTF.

This clone was counted once. The rearrangement uses TRBV4-1 and TRBJ1-2; maybe TRBD1 (6 bases). V lost 0 bases and J 4 bases, leaving 12 bases between the germline ends. The length of the CDR3 is 15 residues. Germline V gene sequence: CDR1 MGHRA, CDR2 YSYEKL. The CDR3 region is CASSQEGGGVYGYTF. Here the CDR3 DNA reads TGCGCCAGCAGCCAAGAGGGTGGGGGCGTCTATGGCTACACCTTC.

V usage is TRBV29-1 and J usage is TRBJ2-1; D gene unclear. CDR3 size: 13 residues. With 4 bases removed from V and 11 bases from J, the gap between germline ends came to 18 bases. CDR1 and CDR2 (germline): SQVTM, ANQGSEA. The CDR3 nucleotides are TGCAGCGTTGTAACCGACTTTGAAATGAAGCAGTTCTTC. This translates into CSVVTDFEMKQFF.

This rearrangement joins TRBV6-4 to TRBJ2-7, with TRBD1 identical over 7 bases. CDR1 is MRHNA and CDR2 is SNTAGT in the germline V gene. Germline trimming cut 4 bases from V and 0 bases from J; bases unmatched to any gene: 6. The CDR3 extends over 15 amino acids. The DNA for the CDR3 is TGTGCCAGCAGTGTGAGGGGGCGCCTCTCCTACGAGCAGTACTTC. Translating it yields CASSVRGRLSYEQYF.

The J gene is TRBJ1-5, the V gene TRBV4-3; tentatively, D is TRBD1 (5 bases). Germline lookup yields CDR1 LGHNA and CDR2 YSLEER. This CDR3 contains 18 residues. With 0 bases removed from V and 3 bases from J, the gap between germline ends came to 18 bases. CDR3 sequence: CASSQDGGRGYFNQPQHF. As DNA, the CDR3 is TGCGCCAGCAGCCAAGATGGGGGTAGGGGCTATTTCAATCAGCCCCAGCATTTT.

The gene calls are TRBV6-7 and TRBJ2-2, with 10 bases identical to TRBD2. TRBV6-7 is annotated as an ORF whose role is uncertain. Trimming cost V 7 bases and J 1 base; bases outside gene matches: 15. The CDR3 extends over 19 amino acids. The CDR3 DNA is TGTGCCAGCACTATCGCTGATACTAGCGGGATCGTGAACACCGGGGAGCTGTTTTTT. Amino acids: CASTIADTSGIVNTGELFF.

The rearrangement joins TRBV6-5 to TRBJ2-7, with 7 bases fitting TRBD1. CDR3 size: 13 residues. CDR1 and CDR2 from the germline V gene are MNHEY and SVGAGI. J was trimmed by 6 bases and V by 6 bases; bases with no gene match: 8. In DNA form, the CDR3 reads TGTGCCAGCAGGCTCCAGGGGGTGGGCGAGCAGTACTTC. It is translated as CASRLQGVGEQYF.

The chain couples TRBV27 to TRBJ2-1, with TRBD2 matching over 14 bases. Germline CDR1 is MNHEY and CDR2 is SMNVEV (reference sequence). The CDR3 length is 15 residues. With V trimmed by 3 bases and J by 7 bases, 2 bases remained unmatched. The CDR3 here is CASSFRTSGRNEQFF. The CDR3 region has the DNA TGTGCCAGCAGTTTTAGGACTAGCGGGAGGAATGAGCAGTTCTTC.

The chain couples TRBV2 to TRBJ1-1; perhaps TRBD1 as D (5 bases). The CDR3 is 12 residues long. Per germline, CDR1 SNHLY and CDR2 FYNNEI. Trimming shortened V by 9 bases and J by 5 bases, and 13 bases separated the two germline ends. This CDR3 reads CARGTRRTEAFF. The CDR3 DNA reads TGTGCCAGGGGGACGAGGCGGACTGAAGCTTTCTTT.

The J gene is TRBJ1-2, the V gene TRBV28; tentatively, D is TRBD1 (5 bases). The CDR3 spans 13 residues. V was pared by 8 bases and J by 7 bases, with 17 bases between. Germline CDR1 MDHEN, CDR2 SYDVKM. The CDR3 reads CASGGTLSRGYTF. The CDR3 nucleotides read TGTGCCAGCGGCGGGACTCTAAGTCGTGGCTACACCTTC.

The V gene is TRBV5-1, the J gene TRBJ2-7; possibly TRBD1 for D (6 bases). The CDR3 spans 14 residues. V lost 5 bases to trimming and J lost 0 bases, with 12 bases between them. Germline CDR1 is SGHRS and CDR2 is YFSETQ. CDR3 in amino acids: CASRGDIYSYEQYF. Here the CDR3 DNA reads TGCGCCAGCAGGGGGGACATCTACTCCTACGAGCAGTACTTC.

The rearrangement links TRBV4-2 to TRBJ2-1, with D perhaps matching TRBD2 (5 bases). Germline CDR1 LGHNA, CDR2 YNFKEQ. V was shortened by 1 base and J by 9 bases, with 13 bases between the two germline ends. The CDR3 extends over 14 amino acids. CDR3 DNA: TGTGCCAGCAGCCAAGGTGGGTCTAGCACTGAGCAGTTCTTC. Translated: CASSQGGSSTEQFF.

The CDR3 DNA reads as TGTGCCAGCAGTTTATTTAGGGACAGAAAGAACACTGAAGCTTTCTTT. As protein: CASSLFRDRKNTEAFF. This chain links TRBV21-1 with TRBJ1-1; the D call in the table, TRBD1, was not verified against the DNA. TRBV21-1 is a pseudogene segment. The CDR3 runs 16 residues.

The rearrangement uses TRBV7-2 and TRBJ1-2, with no clear D. The CDR3 covers 13 residues. Germline lookup yields CDR1 SGHTA and CDR2 FQGNSA. Between the trimmed V and J ends, which lost 5 bases and 2 bases, there was a span of 9 bases. As DNA, the CDR3 is TGTGCCAGCAGCCTCGACGGGAACTATGGCTACACCTTC. Amino acids: CASSLDGNYGYTF.

V gene TRBV5-5 combines with J gene TRBJ2-3; perhaps TRBD1 as D (6 bases). V lost 5 bases to trimming and J lost 2 bases, with 12 bases between them. From germline, CDR1 is SGHKS and CDR2 YYEKEE (reference sequence). The CDR3 totals 14 residues. This CDR3 is CASRYRQDTDTQYF. CDR3 in DNA: TGTGCCAGCAGGTATAGACAGGACACAGATACGCAGTATTTT.

The J gene is TRBJ2-7, the V gene TRBV30, with 9 bases matching TRBD2. V shed 3 bases and J 3 bases; nucleotides not matched to a gene: 0. This CDR3 has 12 residues. Germline CDR1 and CDR2: GTSNPN and SVGIG (reference sequence). The CDR3 here is CAWRTSGYEQYF. CDR3 bases: TGTGCCTGGAGGACTAGCGGCTACGAGCAGTACTTC.